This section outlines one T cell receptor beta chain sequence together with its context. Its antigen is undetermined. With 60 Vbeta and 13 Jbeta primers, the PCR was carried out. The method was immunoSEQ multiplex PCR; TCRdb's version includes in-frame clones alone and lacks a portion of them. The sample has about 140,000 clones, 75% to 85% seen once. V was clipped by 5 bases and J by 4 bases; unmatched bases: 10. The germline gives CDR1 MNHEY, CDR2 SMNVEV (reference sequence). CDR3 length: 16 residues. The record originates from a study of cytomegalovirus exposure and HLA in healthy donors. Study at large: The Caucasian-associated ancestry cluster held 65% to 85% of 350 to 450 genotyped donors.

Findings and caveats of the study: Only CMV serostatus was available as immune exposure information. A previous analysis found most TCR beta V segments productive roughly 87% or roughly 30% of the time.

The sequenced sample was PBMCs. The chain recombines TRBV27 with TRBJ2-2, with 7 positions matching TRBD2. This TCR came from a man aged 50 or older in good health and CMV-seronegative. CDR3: CASSLTTSMGTGELFF. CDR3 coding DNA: TGTGCCAGCAGTCTAACGACTAGCATGGGCACCGGGGAGCTGTTTTTT.